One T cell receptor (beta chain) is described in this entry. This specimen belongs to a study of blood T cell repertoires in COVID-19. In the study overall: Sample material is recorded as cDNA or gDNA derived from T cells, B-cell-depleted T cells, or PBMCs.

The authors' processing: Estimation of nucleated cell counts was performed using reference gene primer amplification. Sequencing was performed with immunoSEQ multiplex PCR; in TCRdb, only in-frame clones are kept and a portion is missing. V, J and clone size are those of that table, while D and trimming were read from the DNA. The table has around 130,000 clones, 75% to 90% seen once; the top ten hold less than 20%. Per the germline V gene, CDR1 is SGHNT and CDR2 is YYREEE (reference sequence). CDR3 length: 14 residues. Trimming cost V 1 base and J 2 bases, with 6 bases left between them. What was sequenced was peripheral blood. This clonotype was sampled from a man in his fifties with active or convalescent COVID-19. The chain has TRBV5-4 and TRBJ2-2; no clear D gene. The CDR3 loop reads CASSLLGNTGELFF. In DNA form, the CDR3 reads TGTGCCAGCAGCTTGTTGGGCAACACCGGGGAGCTGTTTTTT.